This T cell receptor beta chain was documented in a study of shared clonotypes between healthy human individuals. Study information: The study drew on two women and three men aged 18 to 49 as donors. Study-wide results and limits: Larger estimated richness was generally recorded for naive subsets relative to memory subsets.

Notes on this clone: Antigen specificity is unknown.

Libraries were prepared by immunoSEQ multiplex PCR; TCRdb keeps only in-frame clonotypes and omits some of them. Of millions of clones listed, over 85% are singletons. Germline loops: CDR1 SGHRS, CDR2 YFSETQ. The CDR3 contains 16 residues. Trimming shortened V by 2 bases and J by 0 bases, and 14 bases separated the two germline ends. The authors divided CD4+ cells into CD45RA+ naive and CD45RA-negative memory subsets. The sequencing input was naive CD4+ T cells from PBMCs. The subset denotes: CD45RA+ positively selected. The sequence derives from a man aged 18 to 30 in good health. Some clones in this sample may be carry-over from other donors' samples. The V gene is TRBV5-1, the J gene TRBJ2-5; TRBD1 might be the D (7 bases). CDR3 sequence: CASSFFAGQYQETQYF. The CDR3 DNA reads TGCGCCAGCAGCTTTTTTGCGGGACAGTACCAAGAGACCCAGTACTTC.